Shown below are 17 T cell receptor beta chains from a single sample sequenced in a study of blood T cell repertoires in COVID-19. Data came from immunoSEQ multiplex PCR; TCRdb stores just in-frame clones and leaves some out. Among fewer than 250,000 clones, 86% were seen once, and the ten largest hold roughly 25%. Sequencing used PBMCs or T cells enriched from blood (not recorded which). The source of these receptors is a woman between 35 and 50 years old in a cohort exposed to, infected with or recovered from COVID-19 (not recorded which).

CDR3 coding DNA: TGTGCCAGCAGCTCGGGGGCGGACAGGAGCTCCTACGAGCAGTACTTC. Encoded protein: CASSSGADRSSYEQYF. The V call is TRBV9, the J call TRBJ2-7, with D perhaps TRBD1 (7 bases). Trimming pared 4 bases from V and 0 bases from J, leaving 17 bases between. This CDR3 is built from 16 residues. The germline CDR1 and CDR2 sequences are SGDLS and YYNGEE. The complete variable domain, with remaining parts taken from reference TRBV9 and TRBJ2-7, reads DSGVTQTPKHLITATGQRVTLRCSPRSGDLSVYWYQQSLDQGLQFLIQYYNGEERAKGNILERFSAQQFPDLHSELNLSSLELGDSALYFCASSSGADRSSYEQYFGPGTRLTVT.

The table lists this clone with a few counts. The chain carries TRBV7-9 and TRBJ1-2; weak D call: TRBD1 (5 bases). The CDR3 spans 14 residues. V dropped 1 base and J dropped 2 bases, with 8 bases sitting between them. Germline V gives CDR1 SEHNR, CDR2 FQNEAQ (reference sequence). CDR3 sequence reads: CASSLGAGNYGYTF. Written as DNA, the CDR3 is TGTGCCAGCAGCTTAGGGGCAGGGAACTATGGCTACACCTTC.

The chain uses TRBV2 and TRBJ2-2, with a tentative D call TRBD1 (6 bases). This CDR3 has 16 amino acids. CDR1 and CDR2 (germline): SNHLY, FYNNEI. The V end lost 5 bases, the J end lost 0 bases, and 13 bases lay between the germline ends. CDR3 sequence (DNA): TGTGCCAGCAGTCGCCCCGGGACAACGAACACCGGGGAGCTGTTTTTT. Encoded protein: CASSRPGTTNTGELFF.

The chain couples TRBV5-5 to TRBJ2-7; tentative D call: TRBD1 (6 bases). The CDR3 spans 14 residues. Germline values: CDR1 SGHKS, CDR2 YYEKEE (reference sequence). V lost 1 base and J lost 2, with 10 bases in between. The CDR3 bases are TGTGCCAGCAGCTTGCGGGCAGGGGCCTACGAGCAGTACTTC. This encodes CASSLRAGAYEQYF.

The CDR3 region is CASEGNTEAFF. The CDR3 DNA follows: TGTGCCTCGGAGGGGAACACTGAAGCTTTCTTT. J is TRBJ1-1 and V is TRBV10-3, with D hard to call. Trimming stripped 11 bases from V and 1 base from J, with 8 bases between. The CDR3 totals 11 residues. CDR1 and CDR2 from the germline V gene are ENHRY and SYGVKD.

The chain couples TRBV29-1 to TRBJ1-1; D unclear. The CDR3 consists of 14 residues. The germline CDR1 and CDR2 sequences are SQVTM and ANQGSEA. V was pared by 6 bases and J by 0 bases, with 14 bases between. The CDR3 nucleotides read TGCAGCGTCGTACCACAGAATATGAACACTGAAGCTTTCTTT. Encoded protein: CSVVPQNMNTEAFF.

The V call is TRBV7-9, the J call TRBJ1-3; 9 bases agree with TRBD1. CDR1 SEHNR and CDR2 FQNEAQ come from the germline V gene (reference sequence). This CDR3 region has 17 residues. J gave up 0 bases and V 5 bases, and 8 bases lay outside the gene matches. CDR3 loop: CASSQGQGTLSGNTIYF. The DNA of the CDR3 is TGTGCCAGCAGCCAGGGACAGGGCACACTCTCTGGAAACACCATATATTTT.

This chain joins TRBV29-1 and TRBJ2-7, with 10 bases that match TRBD1. With 7 bases clipped from V and 3 bases from J, the junction kept 12 bases outside the gene matches. Germline V gives CDR1 SQVTM, CDR2 ANQGSEA. The CDR3 is 15 amino acids. Here the CDR3 DNA reads TGCAGCGCCGAAGGCGGGGACAGGGGACACTACGAGCAGTACTTC. The encoded protein is CSAEGGDRGHYEQYF.

The chain combines TRBV18 with TRBJ1-5; D gene unclear. The CDR3 consists of 14 residues. Germline CDR1 KGHSH, CDR2 LQKENI. The V and J ends lost 0 bases and 0 bases respectively, with 3 bases between them. This CDR3 is CASSPPGSNQPQHF. DNA of the CDR3: TGTGCCAGCTCACCACCCGGTAGCAATCAGCCCCAGCATTTT.

The chain has TRBV7-9 and TRBJ2-1; no reliable D call. Trimming removed 5 bases from V and 2 bases from J, with 22 bases in between. The CDR3 sequence is 18 residues long. The germline V gene has CDR1 SEHNR and CDR2 FQNEAQ (reference sequence). The CDR3 DNA sequence: TGTGCCAGCAGCCCCGAATTAAGCCACCACTTCCCCTACAATGAGCAGTTCTTC. It specifies CASSPELSHHFPYNEQFF. Full variable domain (missing parts from reference TRBV7-9 and TRBJ2-1): DTGVSQNPRHKITKRGQNVTFRCDPISEHNRLYWYRQTLGQGPEFLTYFQNEAQLEKSRLLSDRFSAERPKGSFSTLEIQRTEQGDSAMYLCASSPELSHHFPYNEQFFGPGTRLTVL.

The chain uses TRBV4-1 and TRBJ1-6; 8 nucleotides match TRBD1. V lost 4 bases to trimming and J lost 10 bases; unmatched junction nucleotides: 12. This CDR3 has 16 amino acids. From germline, CDR1 is MGHRA and CDR2 YSYEKL. The CDR3 DNA reads as TGCGCCAGCAGCCCAACAGGGGGGTGGGACGGATCACCCCTCCACTTT. Translating gives CASSPTGGWDGSPLHF.

The rearrangement links TRBV5-1 to TRBJ1-1, with D unresolved. There are 12 residues in the CDR3. Germline assignment: CDR1 SGHRS and CDR2 YFSETQ. V gave up 1 base and J gave up 6 bases, with 7 bases separating them. The CDR3 DNA reads TGCGCCAGCAGCTTGCTGGGCCCTGAAGCTTTCTTT. This sequence encodes CASSLLGPEAFF.

V gene TRBV20-1 combines with J gene TRBJ1-2, with D hard to call. Germline CDR1 reads DFQATT; CDR2 reads SNEGSKA (reference sequence). V shed 5 bases and J shed 9 bases, with 10 bases lying between them. This CDR3 comprises 10 residues. CDR3 loop: CSAPSMSYTF. The DNA for the CDR3 is TGCAGTGCTCCGTCTATGAGCTACACCTTC.

The genes are TRBV29-1 and TRBJ1-2, with a weak D call TRBD1 (5 bases). The CDR3 is made up of 13 amino acids. The V and J ends lost 3 bases and 0 bases respectively, with 8 bases between them. Germline loops: CDR1 SQVTM, CDR2 ANQGSEA. The CDR3 region has the DNA TGCAGCGTTGATCGGGGGGCTAACTATGGCTACACCTTC. Translation: CSVDRGANYGYTF.

CDR3 sequence: CASSPGLADTYEQYF. CDR3 sequence (DNA): TGTGCCAGCAGCCCGGGACTAGCGGACACCTACGAGCAGTACTTC. The genes are TRBV5-4 and TRBJ2-7; 11 positions agree with TRBD2. This CDR3 spans 15 amino acids. J lost 2 bases, V lost 4 bases, and 5 bases had no gene match. CDR1 is SGHNT, CDR2 YYREEE, per germline (reference sequence).

J is TRBJ1-1 and V is TRBV5-4, with D perhaps TRBD1 (5 bases). V gave up 7 bases and J gave up 4 bases, with 17 bases separating them. CDR3 length: 14 amino acids. Germline assignment: CDR1 SGHNT and CDR2 YYREEE (reference sequence). Written as DNA, the CDR3 is TGTGCCAGCGGCCCCGGGGGGGGTATCACTGAAGCTTTCTTT. It encodes CASGPGGGITEAFF.

V gene TRBV28 combines with J gene TRBJ2-7, with D possibly being TRBD1 (6 bases). Trimming removed 11 bases at V and 3 bases at J, with 23 bases between. Germline V gene sequence: CDR1 MDHEN, CDR2 SYDVKM. The CDR3 loop spans 15 amino acids. CDR3 residues: CAGEDSVKGYYEQYF. CDR3 nucleotides: TGTGCCGGAGAGGACAGTGTTAAGGGGTACTACGAGCAGTACTTC. Supplemented by reference TRBV28 and TRBJ2-7, the full variable domain reads DVKVTQSSRYLVKRTGEKVFLECVQDMDHENMFWYRQDPGLGLRLIYFSYDVKMKEKGDIPEGYSVSREKKERFSLILESASTNQTSMYLCAGEDSVKGYYEQYFGPGTRLTVT.